This is a list of T cell receptor beta chains from one sample in a study of blood T cell repertoires in COVID-19. The protocol was immunoSEQ multiplex PCR, while the TCRdb copy is restricted to in-frame clones and leaves out a portion. Of about 160,000 clones listed, 70% to 90% are singletons. Input material: peripheral blood. These receptors all come from a woman aged 60-75 years with COVID-19, enrolled during active disease. Each CDR3 is given without its conserved first and last residue. For some rows the clone size is stated as once, few or many, or as a class when expanded; others skip it.

CDR3aa	v_gene	abundance	j_gene
ASSLGGSGLYEQF	TRBV7-3	-	TRBJ2-1
ASSPGSLYSYNEQF	TRBV18	-	TRBJ2-1
ASSFLTVGNTEAF	TRBV7-9	few	TRBJ1-1
ASSDAGAAVEKLF	TRBV2	-	TRBJ1-4
ASSKWRLAEQTSTDTQY	TRBV21-1	-	TRBJ2-3
ASSRPNRGEGYT	TRBV6-5	-	TRBJ1-2
ASSEFRGYEQY	TRBV10-1	-	TRBJ2-7
ASSPPRGQAKF	TRBV6-5	-	TRBJ2-1
ASSLVGTGDEKLF	TRBV5-6	-	TRBJ1-4
ATGVSGANVLT	TRBV7-7	-	TRBJ2-6
ASSPGQTYEQY	TRBV18	once	TRBJ2-7
ASSDSATNEKLF	TRBV10-2	-	TRBJ1-4
ASSVSGEY	TRBV7-3	few	TRBJ2-7
ASSMRSGTGGFGTEAF	TRBV19	-	TRBJ1-1
ASSIEWGRTDTQY	TRBV19	once	TRBJ2-3
ASRSFGGETQY	TRBV7-9	-	TRBJ2-5
SVEDPDRAGNTIY	TRBV29-1	-	TRBJ1-3
ASNSRGEAF	TRBV28	-	TRBJ1-1
ASSDGGLNTEAF	TRBV6-1	-	TRBJ1-1
ASSLSDYGYT	TRBV11-1	-	TRBJ1-2
ASSIGAVGNQPQH	TRBV19	-	TRBJ1-5
ASSMGLSEQY	TRBV19	many	TRBJ2-7
ASSLRTGLETQY	TRBV3-1/TRBV3-2	-	TRBJ2-5
ASSKGLHNEKLF	TRBV28	-	TRBJ1-4
ASSRDGKETQY	TRBV11-2	-	TRBJ2-5
AIGTGEYGYT	TRBV10-3	-	TRBJ1-2
ASSPSDTQY	TRBV2	-	TRBJ2-3
ASSLKYRTAGNEKLF	TRBV5-1	once	TRBJ1-4
ASSWSGSLAGELF	TRBV5-5	-	TRBJ2-2
ASSESLVPRTGWT	TRBV9	-	TRBJ1-2
ASSSEGQIYNSPLH	TRBV27	-	TRBJ1-6
ASRHLTVHGYT	TRBV12-3/TRBV12-4	-	TRBJ1-2
ASSSGSERAGELF	TRBV11-2	-	TRBJ2-2
ASSIGGADYGYT	TRBV19	-	TRBJ1-2
ASSFLAGSYEQY	TRBV5-1	once	TRBJ2-7
ASSGTSSYNSPLH	TRBV9	once	TRBJ1-6
ASTPREARNQPQH	TRBV6-6	-	TRBJ1-5
ASSPQLFSGNTIY	TRBV3-1/TRBV3-2	-	TRBJ1-3
ASSRDSSGNTIY	TRBV2	-	TRBJ1-3
ASSSMDREYEKLF	TRBV5-1	few	TRBJ1-4
ASSSPRVSGELF	TRBV9	once	TRBJ2-2
ASNQWGEGEQF	TRBV3-1/TRBV3-2	-	TRBJ2-1
ATSRGRAGAYEQY	TRBV15	-	TRBJ2-7
ASSLADRAGRGYT	TRBV7-9	few	TRBJ1-2
ASRQGNTIY	TRBV3-1/TRBV3-2	-	TRBJ1-3
ASSLDQGLTGELF	TRBV7-9	-	TRBJ2-2
ASSLSGDTQY	TRBV5-1	-	TRBJ2-3
ASSNRVRDTEAF	TRBV5-5	-	TRBJ1-1
ASSEGPSRSYEQY	TRBV6-1	once	TRBJ2-7